This note documents a single T cell receptor beta chain sequence. The antigen is unknown. Time point given: persistent/refractory GD, antithyroid drugs over 5 years with positive TRAb. Construction of the TCR library relied on RNA isolated from PBMCs. The source of the patients was an endocrinology department in Xi'an, China. The data were taken from a study of regulatory T cells in long-lasting Graves disease. Notes on the study in general: The TCR repertoire of persistent Graves' patients was less diverse than that of newly diagnosed ones.

The CDR3 sequence is 16 residues long. Trimming removed 4 bases from V and 6 bases from J; junction bases left unmatched: 7. Germline V lookup: CDR1 SGHDN, CDR2 FVKESK. For TCR beta, libraries came from iRepertoire HTBI primers and Arm-PCR of CDR3 regions. TCRdb reprocessed the multiplex PCR reads via MiXCR and lists one record per CDR3 protein. The table records 700,000 or so distinct CDR3 sequences, 30% of them present only once. V usage is TRBV14 and J usage is TRBJ2-3, with 13 bases that match TRBD2. The source was peripheral blood mononuclear cells (PBMCs), collected when the disease was refractory, from a patient treated with antithyroid drugs. The receptor comes from a female donor with Graves disease. CDR3 nucleotide sequence: TGTGCCAGCAGCCTTTGGACTAGCGGGAGACGGGATACGCAGTATTTT. Protein sequence: CASSLWTSGRRDTQYF. Full variable domain (missing parts from reference TRBV14 and TRBJ2-3): EAGVTQFPSHSVIEKGQTVTLRCDPISGHDNLYWYRRVMGKEIKFLLHFVKESKQDESGMPNNRFLAERTGGTYSTLKVQPAELEDSGVYFCASSLWTSGRRDTQYFGPGTRLTVL.